This T cell receptor (beta chain) was profiled in a study of blood T cell repertoires in COVID-19. Overall study: COVID-19 samples, acute and convalescent, were from the United States, Italy and Spain.

Under the authors' procedure: Researchers report that nucleated cell counts were estimated from reference gene primer amplification. The table came from immunoSEQ multiplex PCR; TCRdb's copy has only in-frame clones and leaves some out. Clonal size and the V and J genes are those of that table, whereas D and trimming came from the DNA. The data hold approximately 120,000 clones, with approximately 89% observed a single time. The TCR sequence derives from a woman over 75 with COVID-19, enrolled during active disease. The sample comprised peripheral blood.

CDR3 DNA: TGTGCCAGCGGGCTGTTTATCAACGAGCAGTACTTC. Translated: CASGLFINEQYF. The rearrangement uses TRBV27 and TRBJ2-7; no reliable D call. This CDR3 contains 12 residues. V was trimmed by 8 bases and J by 5 bases, leaving 13 bases between them. Germline loops: CDR1 MNHEY, CDR2 SMNVEV (reference sequence).